This T cell receptor beta chain was captured by sequencing in a study of somatic mutations in cytotoxic T cells in rheumatoid arthritis. General study results and limits: With about 60 patients examined, 7 or 8 had a largest CD8+ clone exceeding 20% of CD8+ cells. Levels of CD8+ T-cell clonality in rheumatoid arthritis patients were statistically indistinguishable from those seen in age-matched healthy controls, with no significant difference. Patients with rheumatoid arthritis, but not healthy controls, had CD8+ clonality that increased with age.

This table comes from immunoSEQ multiplex PCR, and its TCRdb copy is limited to in-frame clones, with some not included. The sample holds about 15,000 clones, over 80% seen once. With respect to this clone: Its antigen is not known.

Looked up from germline, CDR1 is WSHSY and CDR2 is SAAADI. J lost 1 base, V lost 5 bases, and 12 bases had no gene match. The length of the CDR3 is 17 residues. V usage is TRBV10-2 and J usage is TRBJ2-5; 8 bases fit TRBD1. Sequencing used CD4+ T cells sorted from blood. The TCR comes from a man aged 65 to 79 with rheumatoid arthritis. CDR3 in DNA: TGCGCCAGCAGTACCGGGACAGGCGTTTCTTTCCAAGAGACCCAGTACTTC. As protein: CASSTGTGVSFQETQYF.